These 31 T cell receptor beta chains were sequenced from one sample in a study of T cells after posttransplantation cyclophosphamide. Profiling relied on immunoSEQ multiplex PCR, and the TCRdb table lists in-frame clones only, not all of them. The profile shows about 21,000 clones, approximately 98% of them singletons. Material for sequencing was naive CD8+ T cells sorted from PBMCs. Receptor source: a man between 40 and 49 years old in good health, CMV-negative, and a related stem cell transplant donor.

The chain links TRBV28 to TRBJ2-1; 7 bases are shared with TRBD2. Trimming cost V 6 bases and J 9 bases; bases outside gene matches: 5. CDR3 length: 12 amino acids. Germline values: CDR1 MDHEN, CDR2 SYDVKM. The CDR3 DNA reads TGTGCCAGCAGGCCGACTAGCCCTGAGCAGTTCTTC. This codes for CASRPTSPEQFF.

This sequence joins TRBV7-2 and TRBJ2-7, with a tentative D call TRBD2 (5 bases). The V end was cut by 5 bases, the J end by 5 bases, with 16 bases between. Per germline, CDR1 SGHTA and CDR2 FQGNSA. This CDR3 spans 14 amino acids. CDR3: CASSLGIERDEQYF. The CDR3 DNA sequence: TGTGCCAGCAGCCTCGGGATTGAGCGAGACGAGCAGTACTTC.

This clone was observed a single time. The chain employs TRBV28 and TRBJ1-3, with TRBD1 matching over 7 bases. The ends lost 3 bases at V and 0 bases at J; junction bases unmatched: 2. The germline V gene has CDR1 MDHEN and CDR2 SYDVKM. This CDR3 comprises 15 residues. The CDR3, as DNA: TGTGCCAGCAGTTTGGCAGGGGGCTCTGGAAACACCATATATTTT. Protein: CASSLAGGSGNTIYF.

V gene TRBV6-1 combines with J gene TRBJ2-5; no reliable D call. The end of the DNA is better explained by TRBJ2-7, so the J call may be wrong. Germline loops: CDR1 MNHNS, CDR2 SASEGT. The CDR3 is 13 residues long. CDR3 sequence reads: CASSEVELYEQYF. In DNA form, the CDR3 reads TGTGCCAGCAGTGAAGTTGAGCTCTACGAGCAGTACTTC.

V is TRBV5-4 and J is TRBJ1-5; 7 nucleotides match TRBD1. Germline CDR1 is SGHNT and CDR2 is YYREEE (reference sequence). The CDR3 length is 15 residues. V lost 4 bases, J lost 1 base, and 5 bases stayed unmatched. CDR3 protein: CASSDGTASNQPQHF. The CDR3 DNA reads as TGTGCCAGCAGCGATGGGACAGCAAGCAATCAGCCCCAGCATTTT.

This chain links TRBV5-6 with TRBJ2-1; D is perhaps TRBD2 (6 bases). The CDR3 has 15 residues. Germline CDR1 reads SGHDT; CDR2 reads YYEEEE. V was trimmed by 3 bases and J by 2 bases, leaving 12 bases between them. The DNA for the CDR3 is TGTGCCAGCAGCTCCGACGCGGGGCCCTACAATGAGCAGTTCTTC. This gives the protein CASSSDAGPYNEQFF.

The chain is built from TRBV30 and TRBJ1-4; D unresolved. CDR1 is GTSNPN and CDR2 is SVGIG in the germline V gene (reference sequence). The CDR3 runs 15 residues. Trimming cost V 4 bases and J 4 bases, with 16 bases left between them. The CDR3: CAWTPGQALNEKLFF. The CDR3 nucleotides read TGTGCCTGGACACCTGGTCAGGCTCTTAATGAAAAACTGTTTTTT.

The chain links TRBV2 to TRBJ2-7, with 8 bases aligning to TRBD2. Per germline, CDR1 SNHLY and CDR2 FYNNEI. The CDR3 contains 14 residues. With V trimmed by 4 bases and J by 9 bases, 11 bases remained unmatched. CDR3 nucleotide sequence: TGTGCCAGCAGTGCGGGGCGGGAGGTCGACGTGCAGTACTTC. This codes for CASSAGREVDVQYF.

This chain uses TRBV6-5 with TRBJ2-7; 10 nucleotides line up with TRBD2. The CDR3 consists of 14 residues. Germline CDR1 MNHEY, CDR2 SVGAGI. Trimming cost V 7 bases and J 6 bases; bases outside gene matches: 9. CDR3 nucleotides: TGTGCCAGCAACACCAGACTAGCGGGCAGCGAGCAGTACTTC. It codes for CASNTRLAGSEQYF.

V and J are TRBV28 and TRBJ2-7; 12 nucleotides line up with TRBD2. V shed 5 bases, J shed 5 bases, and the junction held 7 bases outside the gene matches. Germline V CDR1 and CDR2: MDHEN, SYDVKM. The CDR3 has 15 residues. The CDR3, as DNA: TGTGCCAGCAGTCAACTAGCGGGAGGTTCCAACGAGCAGTACTTC. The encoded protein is CASSQLAGGSNEQYF.

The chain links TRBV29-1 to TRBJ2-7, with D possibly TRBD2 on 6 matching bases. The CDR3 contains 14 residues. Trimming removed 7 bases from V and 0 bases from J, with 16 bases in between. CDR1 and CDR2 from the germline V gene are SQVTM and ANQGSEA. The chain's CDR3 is CSARGTGSSYEQYF. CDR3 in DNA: TGCAGCGCCCGGGGGACGGGCAGCTCCTACGAGCAGTACTTC.

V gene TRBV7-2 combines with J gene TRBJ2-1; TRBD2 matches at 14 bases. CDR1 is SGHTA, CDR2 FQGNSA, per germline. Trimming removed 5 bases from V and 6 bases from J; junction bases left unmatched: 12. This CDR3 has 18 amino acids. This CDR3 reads CASSRTSGRYYTPNEQFF. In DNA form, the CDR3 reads TGTGCCAGCAGCCGGACTAGCGGGAGGTATTACACGCCCAATGAGCAGTTCTTC.

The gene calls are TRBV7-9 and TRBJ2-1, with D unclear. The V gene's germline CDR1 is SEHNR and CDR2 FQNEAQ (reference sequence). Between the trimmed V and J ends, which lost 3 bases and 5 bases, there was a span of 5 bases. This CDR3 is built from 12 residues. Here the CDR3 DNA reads TGTGCCAGCAGCTTTGGAGACAATGAGCAGTTCTTC. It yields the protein CASSFGDNEQFF.

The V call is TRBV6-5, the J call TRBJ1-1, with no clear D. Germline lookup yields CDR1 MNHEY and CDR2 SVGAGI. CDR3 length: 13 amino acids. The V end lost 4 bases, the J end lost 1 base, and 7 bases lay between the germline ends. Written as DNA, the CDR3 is TGTGCCAGCAGTTTATCAGGGAACACTGAAGCTTTCTTT. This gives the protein CASSLSGNTEAFF.

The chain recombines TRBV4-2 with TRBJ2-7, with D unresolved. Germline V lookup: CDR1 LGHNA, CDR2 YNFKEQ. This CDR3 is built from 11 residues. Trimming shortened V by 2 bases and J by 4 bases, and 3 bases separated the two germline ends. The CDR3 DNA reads TGTGCCAGCAGCCAAACTTACGAGCAGTACTTC. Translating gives CASSQTYEQYF.

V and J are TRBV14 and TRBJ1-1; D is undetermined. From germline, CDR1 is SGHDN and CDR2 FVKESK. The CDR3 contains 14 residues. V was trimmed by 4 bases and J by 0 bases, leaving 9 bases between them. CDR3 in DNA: TGTGCCAGCAGCCTCCGATACTTGAACACTGAAGCTTTCTTT. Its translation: CASSLRYLNTEAFF.

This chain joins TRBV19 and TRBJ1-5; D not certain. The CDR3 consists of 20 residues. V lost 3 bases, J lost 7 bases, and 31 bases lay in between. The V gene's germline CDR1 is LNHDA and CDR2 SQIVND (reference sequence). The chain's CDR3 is CASSMGGLEPLGPTRQPQHF. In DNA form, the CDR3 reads TGTGCCAGTAGTATGGGAGGGTTGGAGCCACTCGGCCCCACCAGACAGCCCCAGCATTTT. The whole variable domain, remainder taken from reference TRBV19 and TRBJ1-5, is DGGITQSPKYLFRKEGQNVTLSCEQNLNHDAMYWYRQDPGQGLRLIYYSQIVNDFQKGDIAEGYSVSREKKESFPLTVTSAQKNPTAFYLCASSMGGLEPLGPTRQPQHFGDGTRLSIL.

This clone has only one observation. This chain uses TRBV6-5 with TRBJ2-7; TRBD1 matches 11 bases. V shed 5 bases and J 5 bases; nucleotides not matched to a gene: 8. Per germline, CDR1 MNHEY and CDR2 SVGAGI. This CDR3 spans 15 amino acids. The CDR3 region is CASSQYRTGGDEQYF. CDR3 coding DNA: TGTGCCAGCAGTCAATATCGGACAGGGGGCGACGAGCAGTACTTC.

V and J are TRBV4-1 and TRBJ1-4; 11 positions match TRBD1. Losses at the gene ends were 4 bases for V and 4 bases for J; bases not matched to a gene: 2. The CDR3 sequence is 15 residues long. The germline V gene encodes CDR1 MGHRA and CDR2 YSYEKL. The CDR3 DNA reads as TGCGCCAGCAGCCGGGGGACAGGGGGTAATGAAAAACTGTTTTTT. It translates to CASSRGTGGNEKLFF.

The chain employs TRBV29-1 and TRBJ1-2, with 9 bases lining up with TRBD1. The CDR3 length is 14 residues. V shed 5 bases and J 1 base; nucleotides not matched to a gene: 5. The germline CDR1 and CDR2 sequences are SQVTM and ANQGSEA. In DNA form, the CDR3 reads TGCAGCGTTCCCCTGACAGGGGGTAACTATGGCTACACCTTC. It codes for CSVPLTGGNYGYTF.

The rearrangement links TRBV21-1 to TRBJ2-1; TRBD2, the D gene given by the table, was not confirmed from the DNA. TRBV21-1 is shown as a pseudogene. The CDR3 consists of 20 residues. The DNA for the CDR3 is TGTGCCAGCAGCAAATTGGGACTAGGTCAGCAATGGAGCTCCTACAATGAGCAGTTCTTC. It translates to CASSKLGLGQQWSSYNEQFF.

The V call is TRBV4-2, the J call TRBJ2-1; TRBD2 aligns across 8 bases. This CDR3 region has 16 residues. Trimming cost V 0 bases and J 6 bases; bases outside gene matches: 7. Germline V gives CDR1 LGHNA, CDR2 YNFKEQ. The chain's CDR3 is CASSQDIREGPNEQFF. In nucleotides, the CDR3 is TGTGCCAGCAGCCAAGACATACGGGAGGGCCCCAATGAGCAGTTCTTC.

The CDR3 is CASSGSGTGGVEQYF. CDR3 in DNA: TGTGCCAGCTCAGGGTCCGGGACAGGGGGTGTCGAGCAGTACTTC. The chain is built from TRBV18 and TRBJ2-7; 11 bases are a match to TRBD1. V shed 5 bases and J 6 bases; nucleotides not matched to a gene: 9. Germline CDR1 KGHSH, CDR2 LQKENI. The CDR3 is made up of 15 amino acids.

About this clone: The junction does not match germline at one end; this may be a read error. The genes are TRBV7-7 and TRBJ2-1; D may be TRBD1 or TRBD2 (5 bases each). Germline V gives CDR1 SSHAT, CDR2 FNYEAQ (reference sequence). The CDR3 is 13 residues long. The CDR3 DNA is TGTGCTAGCAGCTTAGCGACAGCAAATGAGCAGTTCTTC. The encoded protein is CASSLATANEQFF.

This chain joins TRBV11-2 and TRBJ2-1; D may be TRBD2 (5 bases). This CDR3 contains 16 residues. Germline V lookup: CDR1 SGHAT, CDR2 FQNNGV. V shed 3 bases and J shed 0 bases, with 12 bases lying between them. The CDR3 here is CASSLMAGASYNEQFF. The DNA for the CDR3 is TGTGCCAGCAGCTTGATGGCGGGTGCCTCCTACAATGAGCAGTTCTTC.

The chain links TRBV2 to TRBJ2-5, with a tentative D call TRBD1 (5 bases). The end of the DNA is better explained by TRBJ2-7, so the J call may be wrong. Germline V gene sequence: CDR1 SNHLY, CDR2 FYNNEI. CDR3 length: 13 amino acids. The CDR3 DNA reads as TGTGCCAGCACTGGAACAGGATCCTACGAGCAGTACTTC. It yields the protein CASTGTGSYEQYF.

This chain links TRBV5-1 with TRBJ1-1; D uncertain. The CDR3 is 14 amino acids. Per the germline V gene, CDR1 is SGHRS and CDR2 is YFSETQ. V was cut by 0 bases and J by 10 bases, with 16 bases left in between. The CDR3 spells CASSLGREGNGAFF. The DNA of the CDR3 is TGCGCCAGCAGCTTGGGGAGGGAGGGAAACGGAGCTTTCTTT.

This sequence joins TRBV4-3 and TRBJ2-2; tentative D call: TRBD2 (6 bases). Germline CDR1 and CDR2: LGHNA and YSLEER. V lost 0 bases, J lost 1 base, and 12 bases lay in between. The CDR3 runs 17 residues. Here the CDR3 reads CASSQDRSGGNTGELFF. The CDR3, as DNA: TGCGCCAGCAGCCAAGATCGGTCCGGGGGGAACACCGGGGAGCTGTTTTTT.

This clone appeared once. In nucleotides, the CDR3 is TGTGCCAGCAGCCACCTCGGGGGAACCGGCAATCAGCCCCAGCATTTT. It codes for CASSHLGGTGNQPQHF. The chain uses TRBV2 and TRBJ1-5, with D possibly being TRBD1 (5 bases). Trimming cost V 6 bases and J 2 bases, with 17 bases left between them. CDR3 length equals 16 residues. CDR1 and CDR2 (germline): SNHLY, FYNNEI. The variable domain in full, completed from reference TRBV2 and TRBJ1-5, reads EPEVTQTPSHQVTQMGQEVILRCVPISNHLYFYWYRQILGQKVEFLVSFYNNEISEKSEIFDDQFSVERPDGSNFTLKIRSTKLEDSAMYFCASSHLGGTGNQPQHFGDGTRLSIL.

The CDR3 bases are TGTGCCAGCAGCCTAACTAGCGGGAGGGCCATAGATACGCAGTATTTT. Translating gives CASSLTSGRAIDTQYF. The chain is built from TRBV7-9 and TRBJ2-3, with TRBD2 matching over 13 bases. CDR1 is SEHNR, CDR2 FQNEAQ, per germline (reference sequence). There are 16 residues in the CDR3. V was clipped by 5 bases and J by 5 bases; unmatched bases: 7.

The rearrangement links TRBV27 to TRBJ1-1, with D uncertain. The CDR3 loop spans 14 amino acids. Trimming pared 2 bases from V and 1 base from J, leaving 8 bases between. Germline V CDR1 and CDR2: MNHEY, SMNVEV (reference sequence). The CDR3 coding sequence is TGTGCCAGCAGTTTAAAAGCGGAGAACACTGAAGCTTTCTTT. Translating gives CASSLKAENTEAFF.